This T cell receptor (beta chain) was sequenced during a study of CD8+CD57+ T cells in acquired aplastic anemia (dated 2018 in TCRdb). Looking at the study overall: DNA extracted from sorted CD4+ and CD8+ cells had a mean of about 3.2 ug, with a range of roughly 0.17 to 27.4 ug. A CD8+CD57+ expansion meant a frequency higher than the mean frequency seen in healthy subjects. The investigation overall reported the following: Although 25 to 30 CD8+ CDR3 sequences were shared by patients and controls, these sequences appeared highly expressed in patients and within the immunodominant clones of patients. Between patients and healthy controls, no significant difference in CD8+ Simpson's diversity was found (P=0.060).

Genomic DNA was used as template for profiling of TCR beta VDJ combinations and CDR3 sequences. An Illumina HiSeq 2000 was used for TCR repertoire sequencing. Per the source publication's procedure: TRBV/TRBJ rearrangement plots, CDR3 size and DJ length profiles, and Simpson's diversity index were used to evaluate the repertoires. The immunodominant clone was defined as the most abundant DNA sequence in deep sequencing data. CDR3 amino acid sequences were checked for sharing between subjects and were compared against published repertoires and the VDJdb database. TCRdb reanalyzed the raw reads on its own, using fastp at Q25 for trimming and MiXCR for clone calling, and kept in-frame beta chains. Rows matching on CDR3 protein sequence are summarized as one entry with the most common DNA and genes. TCRdb, not the original authors, processed these V and J calls. Counted in this sample were 160,000 or so distinct CDR3 sequences; 40% to 60% of them appeared once. The ten largest clones represent 30% to 40% of the sample.

V was cut back by 0 bases and J by 8 bases, leaving a gap of 13 bases between them. The germline V gene encodes CDR1 LNHNV and CDR2 YYDKDF (reference sequence). The CDR3 starts with the cysteine, ends with the phenylalanine, and has 14 residues. Just the 42-base CDR3 DNA is kept, in frame starting at base 1. Expansion of CD8+CD57+ cells had been shown by flow cytometry in the patients chosen for sequencing. Every patient had a diagnosis of severe acquired aplastic anemia based on International Study of Aplastic Anemia and Agranulocytosis and Camitta criteria. At the time blood was sampled, none of the patients had received any therapy. TCR repertoires of sorted CD4+ and CD8+ blood T cells from severe aplastic anemia patients and healthy subjects were deep-sequenced in the study. Patients were enrolled in the USA under clinicaltrials.gov protocols 00001620, 01623167, 00001397, 00071045, 00081523 and 00961064. Ficoll-Paque density gradient centrifugation was used to isolate peripheral blood mononuclear cells. Before DNA extraction, CD4+ and CD8+ T cells were sorted with FACS or magnetic beads.

In the case of this clonotype: The clone's antigen remains unknown. The sample holds no much larger clone one base away, and base qualities are not on file.

The rearrangement joined TRBV15 to TRBJ1-2; tentative D gene TRBD1, with 5 bases matching. The sequenced sample was sorted CD4+, CD8+, or CD8+CD57+ T cells (not recorded which) from PBMCs. The sequence came from a human donor with aplastic anemia. The CDR3 region reads CATSRDLITGGYTF. Here is the DNA: TGTGCCACCAGCAGAGATCTGATTACAGGCGGCTACACCTTC. Where the CDR3 stops, the reference TRBV15 and TRBJ1-2 genes take over; the full variable domain is DAMVIQNPRYQVTQFGKPVTLSCSQTLNHNVMYWYQQKSSQAPKLLFHYYDKDFNNEADTPDNFQSRRPNTSFCFLDIRSPGLGDTAMYLCATSRDLITGGYTFGSGTRLTVV.